This entry features one T cell receptor beta chain sequence. This sample stems from a study of blood T cell repertoires in COVID-19. Profiled with immunoSEQ multiplex PCR; TCRdb holds only in-frame clones, not every one. Here the sample spans roughly 410,000 clones, approximately 90% being singletons. The CDR3 is made up of 16 amino acids. V lost 0 bases and J lost 2, with 12 bases in between. Germline V CDR1 and CDR2: SGHRS, YFSETQ. The TCR originated in a woman between 35 and 50 years old with COVID-19, enrolled during active disease. This chain joins TRBV5-1 and TRBJ1-5, with D maybe TRBD1 (6 bases). The sample was peripheral blood. The CDR3 DNA reads TGCGCCAGCAGCTTGGGGACAGTCCAAGGCAATCAGCCCCAGCATTTT. Its translation: CASSLGTVQGNQPQHF.